The 21 T cell receptor beta chains below were found in one sample sequenced in a study of cytomegalovirus exposure and HLA in healthy donors (TCRdb year 2017). Library creation used the immunoSEQ multiplex PCR assay. Here the immuneACCESS table is served through TCRdb, limited to in-frame sequences with V and J called. Missing clones are a known gap in these copies; in checked studies unresolved V genes cover under half, and the rest lacks a known reason. Recorded for this sample are 150,000 to 160,000 clones; roughly 86% of them occurred a single time. 2% to 2.5% of the sample lies in the top ten. Sequences were obtained from PBMCs. These receptors came from a human donor in good health.

The rearrangement uses TRBV10-1 and TRBJ2-7; 7 bases match TRBD1. CDR1 and CDR2 (germline): WNHNN, SYGVQD (reference sequence). J lost 9 bases, V lost 0 bases, and 5 bases had no gene match. This CDR3 has 13 residues. The CDR3 region is CASSESGQWVQYF. The CDR3 region has the DNA TGCGCCAGCAGTGAGTCGGGACAGTGGGTGCAGTACTTC.

V and J are TRBV5-1 and TRBJ1-4; 8 nucleotides align to TRBD1. Per the germline V gene, CDR1 is SGHRS and CDR2 is YFSETQ. This CDR3 region has 15 residues. V lost 3 bases to trimming and J lost 5 bases; unmatched junction nucleotides: 6. Here the CDR3 reads CASSSTGGGNEKLFF. The CDR3 DNA is TGCGCCAGCAGCTCCACAGGGGGTGGGAATGAAAAACTGTTTTTT.

The rearrangement uses TRBV27 and TRBJ1-1; D might be TRBD1 (6 bases). The CDR3 sequence is 14 residues long. Trimming pared 5 bases from V and 0 bases from J, leaving 10 bases between. Germline V gives CDR1 MNHEY, CDR2 SMNVEV (reference sequence). The CDR3 DNA reads as TGTGCCAGCAGTGTAAACAGGGTGAACACTGAAGCTTTCTTT. Its translation: CASSVNRVNTEAFF.

CDR3 DNA: TGTGCCAGCAGTTATCCGCCGACGTGGGAGGACGAGCAGTACTTC. It codes for CASSYPPTWEDEQYF. This chain joins TRBV6-6 and TRBJ2-7, with D possibly being TRBD2 (6 bases). The CDR3 runs to 15 residues. Trimming shortened V by 3 bases and J by 5 bases, and 17 bases separated the two germline ends. The germline V gene encodes CDR1 MNHNY and CDR2 SVGAGI (reference sequence).

V gene TRBV28 combines with J gene TRBJ1-1; unclear D gene. Germline values: CDR1 MDHEN, CDR2 SYDVKM. The CDR3 has 11 residues. With 4 bases removed from V and 4 bases from J, the gap between germline ends came to 4 bases. CDR3 loop: CASSSLTEAFF. CDR3 bases: TGTGCCAGCAGTTCACTCACTGAAGCTTTCTTT. The full variable domain, rest sourced from reference TRBV28 and TRBJ1-1, is DVKVTQSSRYLVKRTGEKVFLECVQDMDHENMFWYRQDPGLGLRLIYFSYDVKMKEKGDIPEGYSVSREKKERFSLILESASTNQTSMYLCASSSLTEAFFGQGTRLTVV.

The chain is built from TRBV6-1 and TRBJ2-1; 8 nucleotides align to TRBD1. This CDR3 comprises 16 residues. Germline V lookup: CDR1 MNHNS, CDR2 SASEGT. Germline trimming cut 0 bases from V and 7 bases from J; bases unmatched to any gene: 8. CDR3 DNA: TGTGCCAGCAGTGAAGCGGACAGGGCAGGGTCTAATGAGCAGTTCTTC. Its translation: CASSEADRAGSNEQFF.

The V gene is TRBV28, the J gene TRBJ1-4; 8 nucleotides match TRBD1. V shed 5 bases and J 7 bases; nucleotides not matched to a gene: 12. In germline, CDR1 is MDHEN, CDR2 SYDVKM. CDR3 length: 16 amino acids. DNA for the CDR3: TGTGCCAGCAGTATACCCCCAGGGGGCGTGGGTGAAAAACTGTTTTTT. Residues: CASSIPPGGVGEKLFF.

The J gene is TRBJ2-3, the V gene TRBV9, with a tentative D call TRBD2 (7 bases). Looked up from germline, CDR1 is SGDLS and CDR2 is YYNGEE. The CDR3 has 13 residues. Trimming pared 1 base from V and 10 bases from J, leaving 13 bases between. The CDR3 nucleotides are TGTGCCAGCAGCGTAAGGGGGGGGGCCGCGCAGTATTTT. Its protein product is CASSVRGGAAQYF.

The chain joins TRBV7-2 to TRBJ2-7, with D perhaps matching TRBD1 (6 bases). Trimming removed 5 bases from V and 9 bases from J, with 17 bases in between. The CDR3 runs to 13 residues. CDR1 and CDR2 from the germline V gene are SGHTA and FQGNSA. CDR3 region: CASSPDRQGRQYF. For the CDR3, the DNA is TGTGCCAGCAGCCCAGACAGGCAGGGGAGGCAGTACTTC. The variable domain in full, completed from reference TRBV7-2 and TRBJ2-7, reads GAGVSQSPSNKVTEKGKDVELRCDPISGHTALYWYRQSLGQGLEFLIYFQGNSAPDKSGLPSDRFSAERTGGSVSTLTIQRTQQEDSAVYLCASSPDRQGRQYFGPGTRLTVT.

V gene TRBV9 combines with J gene TRBJ2-3; D perhaps matches TRBD2 (7 bases). There are 13 residues in the CDR3. CDR1 SGDLS and CDR2 YYNGEE come from the germline V gene. Trimming took off 7 bases at V and 5 bases at J, with 14 bases between the two ends. The CDR3 loop is CASGIGGQDTQYF. CDR3 DNA sequence: TGTGCCAGCGGAATCGGGGGGCAAGATACGCAGTATTTT.

The chain uses TRBV5-4 and TRBJ1-3; TRBD1 aligns across 8 bases. CDR1 is SGHNT and CDR2 is YYREEE in the germline V gene (reference sequence). The CDR3 consists of 16 residues. J was trimmed by 0 bases and V by 4 bases; bases with no gene match: 6. The CDR3 protein is CASSQEQGVSGNTIYF. The CDR3 nucleotides read TGTGCCAGCAGCCAGGAACAGGGGGTCTCTGGAAACACCATATATTTT.

This clone was seen only once. The rearrangement joins TRBV5-1 to TRBJ2-1; the match to TRBD2 covers 11 bases. The junction had 8 bases not matched to a gene; V was cut back by 3 bases and J by 3 bases. Germline CDR1 and CDR2: SGHRS and YFSETQ. There are 17 residues in the CDR3. The CDR3 DNA reads as TGCGCCAGCAGCTACCTCCCCGGGACTAGCGGCTACAATGAGCAGTTCTTC. The encoded protein is CASSYLPGTSGYNEQFF.

The CDR3 spells CASSLSGLAGPTYEQYF. DNA for the CDR3: TGTGCCAGCAGTTTATCCGGACTAGCGGGGCCAACCTACGAGCAGTACTTC. This chain uses TRBV28 with TRBJ2-7; 12 bases line up with TRBD2. V gave up 1 base and J gave up 2 bases; unmatched junction bases: 6. Per the germline V gene, CDR1 is MDHEN and CDR2 is SYDVKM. The CDR3 totals 17 residues.

The chain links TRBV14 to TRBJ1-2; D may be TRBD1 (5 bases). V was cut by 2 bases and J by 4 bases, with 17 bases left in between. The CDR3 extends over 16 amino acids. Germline V lookup: CDR1 SGHDN, CDR2 FVKESK. CDR3 coding DNA: TGTGCCAGCAGCCAAAGAGCCTCAGGGTCCTTCTATGGCTACACCTTC. It specifies CASSQRASGSFYGYTF.

This chain uses TRBV29-1 with TRBJ1-5; D ambiguous. The CDR3 spans 12 residues. V lost 6 bases and J 2 bases, leaving 8 bases between the germline ends. Germline CDR1 is SQVTM and CDR2 is ANQGSEA. The CDR3 reads CSVRDGNQPQHF. In DNA, the CDR3 is TGCAGCGTAAGAGATGGCAATCAGCCCCAGCATTTT.

The CDR3 sequence: CASSFERRSWAETVNTGELFF. The DNA for the CDR3 is TGTGCCAGCAGTTTTGAGCGAAGGTCGTGGGCCGAGACAGTTAACACCGGGGAGCTGTTTTTT. V gene TRBV28 combines with J gene TRBJ2-2, with D possibly TRBD1 on 5 matching bases. The germline gives CDR1 MDHEN, CDR2 SYDVKM. V lost 3 bases and J 2 bases, leaving 28 bases between the germline ends. The CDR3 has 21 residues. Full variable domain (rest looked up from reference TRBV28 and TRBJ2-2): DVKVTQSSRYLVKRTGEKVFLECVQDMDHENMFWYRQDPGLGLRLIYFSYDVKMKEKGDIPEGYSVSREKKERFSLILESASTNQTSMYLCASSFERRSWAETVNTGELFFGEGSRLTVL.

The V call is TRBV27, the J call TRBJ1-2, with 7 bases fitting TRBD1. The germline gives CDR1 MNHEY, CDR2 SMNVEV (reference sequence). The CDR3 runs to 13 residues. J was trimmed by 6 bases and V by 5 bases; bases with no gene match: 6. CDR3 DNA: TGTGCCAGCAGTCCAAGACAGGGCCATGGCTACACCTTC. Amino acid sequence: CASSPRQGHGYTF.

This chain joins TRBV19 and TRBJ1-1, with D tentatively TRBD1 (6 bases). V lost 5 bases and J lost 4, with 20 bases in between. Germline CDR1 reads LNHDA; CDR2 reads SQIVND (reference sequence). The CDR3 is made up of 16 amino acids. The CDR3 DNA is TGTGCCAGTAGTCTCTCCTTAGGAGTAGGGGGCACTGAAGCTTTCTTT. Translating gives CASSLSLGVGGTEAFF. The full variable domain, its missing parts supplied by reference TRBV19 and TRBJ1-1, is DGGITQSPKYLFRKEGQNVTLSCEQNLNHDAMYWYRQDPGQGLRLIYYSQIVNDFQKGDIAEGYSVSREKKESFPLTVTSAQKNPTAFYLCASSLSLGVGGTEAFFGQGTRLTVV.

The gene calls are TRBV18 and TRBJ1-5, with D perhaps TRBD1 (6 bases). Per the germline V gene, CDR1 is KGHSH and CDR2 is LQKENI. This CDR3 has 17 residues. The ends were cut back, 2 bases at V and 2 bases at J, with 16 bases in the middle. CDR3 in DNA: TGTGCCAGCTCACCATACGTGGGGGCTGGCGGCAATCAGCCCCAGCATTTT. It codes for CASSPYVGAGGNQPQHF.

The chain combines TRBV7-6 with TRBJ1-3; D gene uncertain. V lost 2 bases and J 2 bases, leaving 13 bases between the germline ends. Looked up from germline, CDR1 is SGHVS and CDR2 is FNYEAQ. The CDR3 runs 16 residues. In nucleotides, the CDR3 is TGTGCCAGCAGCTTACGCCCAGGCCCCGCTGGAAACACCATATATTTT. The encoded protein is CASSLRPGPAGNTIYF.

V usage is TRBV5-6 and J usage is TRBJ2-7, with unresolved D. The CDR3 consists of 13 residues. Germline CDR1 and CDR2: SGHDT and YYEEEE. V lost 5 bases, J lost 3 bases, and 12 bases lay in between. CDR3 nucleotides: TGTGCCAGCAGTCCGGGTTCCGACTACGAGCAGTACTTC. It encodes CASSPGSDYEQYF.